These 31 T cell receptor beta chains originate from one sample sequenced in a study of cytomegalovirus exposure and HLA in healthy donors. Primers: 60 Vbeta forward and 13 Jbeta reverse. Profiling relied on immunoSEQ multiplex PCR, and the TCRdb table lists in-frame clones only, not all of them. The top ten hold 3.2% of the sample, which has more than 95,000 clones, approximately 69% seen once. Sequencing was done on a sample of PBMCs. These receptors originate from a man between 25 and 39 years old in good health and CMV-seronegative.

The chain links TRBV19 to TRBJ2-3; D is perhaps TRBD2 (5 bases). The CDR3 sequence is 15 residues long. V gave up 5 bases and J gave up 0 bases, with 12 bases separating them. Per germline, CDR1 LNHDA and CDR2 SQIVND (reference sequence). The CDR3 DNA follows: TGTGCCAGTAGTGAGAGGGCAAGAAGCACAGATACGCAGTATTTT. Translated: CASSERARSTDTQYF.

CDR3 loop: CATSRVGGFYGYTF. Written as DNA, the CDR3 is TGTGCCACCAGCAGAGTCGGAGGCTTCTATGGCTACACCTTC. The chain employs TRBV15 and TRBJ1-2; D gene unclear. Trimming stripped 1 base from V and 4 bases from J, with 10 bases between. CDR1 is LNHNV and CDR2 is YYDKDF in the germline V gene (reference sequence). CDR3 length equals 14 residues.

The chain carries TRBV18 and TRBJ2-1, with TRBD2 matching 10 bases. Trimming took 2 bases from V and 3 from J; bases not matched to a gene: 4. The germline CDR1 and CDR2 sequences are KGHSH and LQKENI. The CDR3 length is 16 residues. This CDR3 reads CASSPIAGGIYNEQFF. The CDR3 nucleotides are TGTGCCAGCTCACCAATAGCGGGAGGTATCTACAATGAGCAGTTCTTC.

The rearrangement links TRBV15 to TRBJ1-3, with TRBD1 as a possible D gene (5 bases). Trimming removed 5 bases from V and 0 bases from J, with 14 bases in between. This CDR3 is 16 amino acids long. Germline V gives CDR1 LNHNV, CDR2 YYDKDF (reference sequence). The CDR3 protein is CATSEHDQGSGNTIYF. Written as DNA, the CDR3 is TGTGCCACCAGCGAGCATGACCAGGGCTCTGGAAACACCATATATTTT.

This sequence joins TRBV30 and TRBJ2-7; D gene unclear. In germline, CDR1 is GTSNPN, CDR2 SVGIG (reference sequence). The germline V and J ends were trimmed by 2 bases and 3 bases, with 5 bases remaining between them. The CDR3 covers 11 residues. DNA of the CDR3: TGTGCCTGGAGTCTCAGCTACGAGCAGTACTTC. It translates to CAWSLSYEQYF.

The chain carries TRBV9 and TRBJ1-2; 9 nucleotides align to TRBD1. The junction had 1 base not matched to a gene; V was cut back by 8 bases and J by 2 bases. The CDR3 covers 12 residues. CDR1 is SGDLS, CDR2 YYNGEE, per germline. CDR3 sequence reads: CASDRGNYGYTF. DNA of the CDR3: TGTGCCAGTGACAGGGGGAACTATGGCTACACCTTC. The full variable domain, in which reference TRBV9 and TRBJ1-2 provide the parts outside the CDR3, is DSGVTQTPKHLITATGQRVTLRCSPRSGDLSVYWYQQSLDQGLQFLIQYYNGEERAKGNILERFSAQQFPDLHSELNLSSLELGDSALYFCASDRGNYGYTFGSGTRLTVV.

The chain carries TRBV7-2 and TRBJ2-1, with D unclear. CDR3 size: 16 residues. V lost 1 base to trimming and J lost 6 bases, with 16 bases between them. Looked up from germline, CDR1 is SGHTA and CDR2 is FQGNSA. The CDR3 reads CASSLVTQAPGNEQFF. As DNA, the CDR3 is TGTGCCAGCAGCTTAGTTACTCAAGCACCGGGCAATGAGCAGTTCTTC.

The CDR3 loop reads CASSPNYPGNEQYF. The CDR3 DNA sequence: TGTGCCAGCAGCCCAAACTACCCCGGTAACGAGCAGTACTTC. V and J are TRBV7-2 and TRBJ2-7; D uncertain. From germline, CDR1 is SGHTA and CDR2 FQGNSA. The germline V and J ends were trimmed by 5 bases and 5 bases, with 16 bases remaining between them. This CDR3 is built from 14 residues.

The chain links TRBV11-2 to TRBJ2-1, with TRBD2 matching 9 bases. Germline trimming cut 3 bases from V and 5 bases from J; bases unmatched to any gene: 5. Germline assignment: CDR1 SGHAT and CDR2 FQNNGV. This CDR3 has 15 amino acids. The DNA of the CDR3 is TGTGCCAGCAGCTTCAGGACTAGCGAGAACAATGAGCAGTTCTTC. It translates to CASSFRTSENNEQFF.

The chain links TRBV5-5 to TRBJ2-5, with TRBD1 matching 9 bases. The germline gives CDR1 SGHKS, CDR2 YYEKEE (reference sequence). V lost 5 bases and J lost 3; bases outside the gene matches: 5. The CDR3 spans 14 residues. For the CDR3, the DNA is TGTGCCAGCAGTCAACGGACAGGGGAAGAGACCCAGTACTTC. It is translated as CASSQRTGEETQYF.

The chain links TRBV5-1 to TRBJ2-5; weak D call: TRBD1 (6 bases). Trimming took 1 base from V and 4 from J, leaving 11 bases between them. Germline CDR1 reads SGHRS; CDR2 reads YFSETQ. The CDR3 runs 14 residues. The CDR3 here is CASSLSGAGETQYF. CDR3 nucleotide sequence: TGCGCCAGCAGCTTGTCAGGGGCCGGAGAGACCCAGTACTTC.

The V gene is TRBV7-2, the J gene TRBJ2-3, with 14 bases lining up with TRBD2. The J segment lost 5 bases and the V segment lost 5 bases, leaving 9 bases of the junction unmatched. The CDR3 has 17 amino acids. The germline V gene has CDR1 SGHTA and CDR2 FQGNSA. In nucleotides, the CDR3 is TGTGCCAGCAGCAAGGGGACTAGCGGGAGTAGGGTAGATACGCAGTATTTT. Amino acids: CASSKGTSGSRVDTQYF.

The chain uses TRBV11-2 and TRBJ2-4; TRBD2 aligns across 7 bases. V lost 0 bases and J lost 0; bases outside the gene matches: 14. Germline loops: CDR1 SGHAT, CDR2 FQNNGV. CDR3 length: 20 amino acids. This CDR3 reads CASSLDSEVSSGIAKNIQYF. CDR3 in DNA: TGTGCCAGCAGCTTAGATTCGGAGGTGTCTAGCGGAATAGCCAAAAACATTCAGTACTTC.

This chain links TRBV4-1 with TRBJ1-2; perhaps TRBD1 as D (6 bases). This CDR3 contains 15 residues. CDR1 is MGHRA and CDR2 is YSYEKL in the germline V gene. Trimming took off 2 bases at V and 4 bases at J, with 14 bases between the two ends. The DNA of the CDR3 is TGCGCCAGCAGCCAACCACAGGGTAACAGCTATGGCTACACCTTC. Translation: CASSQPQGNSYGYTF.

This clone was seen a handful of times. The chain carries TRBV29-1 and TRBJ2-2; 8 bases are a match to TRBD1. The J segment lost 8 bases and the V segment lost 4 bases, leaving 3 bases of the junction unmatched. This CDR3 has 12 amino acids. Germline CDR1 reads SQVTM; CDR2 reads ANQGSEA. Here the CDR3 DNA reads TGCAGCGTTGGGACAGGGAATGGGGAGCTGTTTTTT. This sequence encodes CSVGTGNGELFF.

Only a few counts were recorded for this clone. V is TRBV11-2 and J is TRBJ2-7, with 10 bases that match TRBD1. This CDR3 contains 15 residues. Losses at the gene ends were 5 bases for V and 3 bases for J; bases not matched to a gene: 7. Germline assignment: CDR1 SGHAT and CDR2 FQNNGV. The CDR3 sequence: CASSHQGQGNYEQYF. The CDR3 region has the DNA TGTGCCAGCAGCCACCAGGGACAGGGGAACTACGAGCAGTACTTC.

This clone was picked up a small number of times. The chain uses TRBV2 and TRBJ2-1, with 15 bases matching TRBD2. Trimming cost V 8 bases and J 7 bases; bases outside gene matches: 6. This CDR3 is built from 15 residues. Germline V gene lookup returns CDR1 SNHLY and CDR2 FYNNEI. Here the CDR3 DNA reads TGTGCCAGCCTTTCGGGACTAGCGGGGGGTAATGAGCAGTTCTTC. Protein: CASLSGLAGGNEQFF.

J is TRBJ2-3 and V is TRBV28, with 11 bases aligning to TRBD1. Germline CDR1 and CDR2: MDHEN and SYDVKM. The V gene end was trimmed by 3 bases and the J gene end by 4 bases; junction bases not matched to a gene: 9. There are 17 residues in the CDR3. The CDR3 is CASSFGKGQGDADTQYF. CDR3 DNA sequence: TGTGCCAGCAGTTTTGGCAAGGGACAGGGGGACGCAGATACGCAGTATTTT. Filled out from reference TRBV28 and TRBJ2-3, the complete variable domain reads DVKVTQSSRYLVKRTGEKVFLECVQDMDHENMFWYRQDPGLGLRLIYFSYDVKMKEKGDIPEGYSVSREKKERFSLILESASTNQTSMYLCASSFGKGQGDADTQYFGPGTRLTVL.

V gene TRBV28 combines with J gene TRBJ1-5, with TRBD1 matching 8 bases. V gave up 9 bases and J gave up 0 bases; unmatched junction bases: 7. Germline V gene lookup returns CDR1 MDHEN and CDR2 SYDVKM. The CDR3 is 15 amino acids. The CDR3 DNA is TGTGCCAGTCAAAGGACAGGGAATAGCAATCAGCCCCAGCATTTT. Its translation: CASQRTGNSNQPQHF.

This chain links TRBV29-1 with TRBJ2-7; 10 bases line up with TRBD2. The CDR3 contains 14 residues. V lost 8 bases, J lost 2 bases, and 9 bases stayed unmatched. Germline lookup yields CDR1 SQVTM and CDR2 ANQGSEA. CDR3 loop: CSSRTSGPTYEQYF. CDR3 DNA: TGCAGCTCAAGGACTAGCGGTCCTACCTACGAGCAGTACTTC.

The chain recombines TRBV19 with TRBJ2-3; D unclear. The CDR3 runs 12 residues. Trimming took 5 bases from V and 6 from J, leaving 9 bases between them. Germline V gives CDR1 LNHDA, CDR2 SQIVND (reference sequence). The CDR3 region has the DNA TGTGCCAGTAGTCCGTCAGCGGATACGCAGTATTTT. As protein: CASSPSADTQYF.

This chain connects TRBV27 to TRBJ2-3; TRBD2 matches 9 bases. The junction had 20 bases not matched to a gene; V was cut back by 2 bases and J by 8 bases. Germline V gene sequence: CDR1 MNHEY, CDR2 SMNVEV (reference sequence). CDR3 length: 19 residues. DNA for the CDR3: TGTGCCAGCAGTTTAGCAGGGGGATCCCCTGGGGCGGGAGGGGGTACGCAGTATTTT. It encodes CASSLAGGSPGAGGGTQYF.

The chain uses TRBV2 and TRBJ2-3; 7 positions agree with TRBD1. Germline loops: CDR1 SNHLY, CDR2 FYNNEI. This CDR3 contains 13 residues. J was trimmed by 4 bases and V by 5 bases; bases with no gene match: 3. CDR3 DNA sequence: TGTGCCAGCAGTACAGGGGTTCCAGATACGCAGTATTTT. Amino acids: CASSTGVPDTQYF.

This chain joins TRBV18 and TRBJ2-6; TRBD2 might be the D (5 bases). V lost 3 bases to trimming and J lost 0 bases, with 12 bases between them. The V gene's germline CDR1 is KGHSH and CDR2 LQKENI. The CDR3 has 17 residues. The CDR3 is CASSPFGLFSGANVLTF. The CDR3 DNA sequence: TGTGCCAGCTCACCGTTTGGACTCTTCTCTGGGGCCAACGTCCTGACTTTC.

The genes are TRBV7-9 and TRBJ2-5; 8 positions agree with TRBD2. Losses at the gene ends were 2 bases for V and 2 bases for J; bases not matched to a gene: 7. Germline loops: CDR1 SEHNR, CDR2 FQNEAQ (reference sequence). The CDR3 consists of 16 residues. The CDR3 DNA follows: TGTGCCAGCAGCTTATCATCGGGAGGGGGGCAAGAGACCCAGTACTTC. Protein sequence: CASSLSSGGGQETQYF.

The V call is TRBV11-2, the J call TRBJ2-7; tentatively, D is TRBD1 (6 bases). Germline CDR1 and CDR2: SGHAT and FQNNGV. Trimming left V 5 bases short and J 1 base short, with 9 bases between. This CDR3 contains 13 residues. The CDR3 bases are TGTGCCAGCAGCGTACAGGGTTCCTACGAGCAGTACTTC. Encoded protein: CASSVQGSYEQYF. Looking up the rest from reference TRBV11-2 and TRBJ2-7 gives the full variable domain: EAGVAQSPRYKIIEKRQSVAFWCNPISGHATLYWYQQILGQGPKLLIQFQNNGVVDDSQLPKDRFSAERLKGVDSTLKIQPAKLEDSAVYLCASSVQGSYEQYFGPGTRLTVT.

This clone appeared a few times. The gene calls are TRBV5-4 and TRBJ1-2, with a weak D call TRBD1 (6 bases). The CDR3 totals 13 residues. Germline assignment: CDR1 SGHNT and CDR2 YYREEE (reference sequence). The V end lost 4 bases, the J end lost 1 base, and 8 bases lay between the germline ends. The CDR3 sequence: CASSGQLNYGYTF. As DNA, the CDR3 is TGTGCCAGCAGCGGACAGCTTAACTATGGCTACACCTTC.

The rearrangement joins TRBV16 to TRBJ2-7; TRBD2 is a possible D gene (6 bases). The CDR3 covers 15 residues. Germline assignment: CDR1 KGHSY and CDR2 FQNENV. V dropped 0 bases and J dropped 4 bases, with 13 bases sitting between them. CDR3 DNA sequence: TGTGCCAGCAGCCAATCGTCCAGCGGGCTGTACGAGCAGTACTTC. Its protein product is CASSQSSSGLYEQYF.

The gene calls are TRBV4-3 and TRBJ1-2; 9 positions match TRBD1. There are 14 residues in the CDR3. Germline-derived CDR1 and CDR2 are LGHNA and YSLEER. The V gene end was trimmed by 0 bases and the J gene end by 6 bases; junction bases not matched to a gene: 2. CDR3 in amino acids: CASSQEYRGHGYTF. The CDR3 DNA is TGCGCCAGCAGCCAAGAGTACAGGGGGCATGGCTACACCTTC.

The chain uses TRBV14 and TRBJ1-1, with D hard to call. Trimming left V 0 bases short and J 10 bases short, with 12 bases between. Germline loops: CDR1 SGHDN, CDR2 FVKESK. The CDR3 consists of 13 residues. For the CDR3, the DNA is TGTGCCAGCAGCCAAGATACTGTCCGGGTAGCTTTCTTT. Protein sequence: CASSQDTVRVAFF.

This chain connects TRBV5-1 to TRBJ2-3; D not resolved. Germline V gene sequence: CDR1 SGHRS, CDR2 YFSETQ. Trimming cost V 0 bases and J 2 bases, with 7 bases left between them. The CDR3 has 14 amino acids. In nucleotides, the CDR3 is TGCGCCAGCAGCTTGGCCGCGGTCACAGATACGCAGTATTTT. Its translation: CASSLAAVTDTQYF.